This T cell receptor (beta chain) was captured by sequencing in a study of blood T cell repertoires in COVID-19. Study-wide background: Acute-phase and convalescent COVID-19 samples originated in the United States, Italy and Spain. PBMCs, B-cell-depleted T cells, or T cells provided the cDNA or gDNA that made up the material.

In the authors' workflow: It was from reference gene primer amplification that nucleated cell counts were estimated. Sequencing was performed with immunoSEQ multiplex PCR; in TCRdb, only in-frame clones are kept and a portion is missing. V, J and clone size are taken as reported in that table, and D and trimming were inferred from the DNA itself. In the table there are some 46,000 clones, almost 85% of which are singletons. The germline V gene encodes CDR1 SGDLS and CDR2 YYNGEE. Trimming left V 0 bases short and J 0 bases short, with 10 bases between. The CDR3 is made up of 16 amino acids. The chain couples TRBV9 to TRBJ2-1, with D unclear. The sample consisted of peripheral blood. The sequence came from a woman in her sixties with acute or convalescent COVID-19. The CDR3 sequence is CASSVVAELSYNEQFF. DNA for the CDR3: TGTGCCAGCAGCGTAGTGGCGGAACTCTCCTACAATGAGCAGTTCTTC. The full variable domain, in which reference TRBV9 and TRBJ2-1 provide the parts outside the CDR3, is DSGVTQTPKHLITATGQRVTLRCSPRSGDLSVYWYQQSLDQGLQFLIQYYNGEERAKGNILERFSAQQFPDLHSELNLSSLELGDSALYFCASSVVAELSYNEQFFGPGTRLTVL.